A selection of T cell receptor beta chains follows, all from one sample in a study of T cell changes during pregnancy in multiple sclerosis. Sequencing used immunoSEQ multiplex PCR; TCRdb keeps in-frame clones, though not all of them. The table lists fewer than 50,000 clones, around nine tenths of them singletons. Sequencing was performed on CD4+ T cells from peripheral blood mononuclear cells, taken in the second trimester of pregnancy. These receptors originate from a female donor in good health, enrolled as a control in a pregnancy study. Both conserved end residues are part of each CDR3. Each record gives: clone size, J gene, V gene, D gene, CDR3 DNA, CDR3 protein. D genes are given only for firm matches. Clone sizes are given selectively: once, few, many, or a class where the clone is expanded.

abundance: -
j_gene: TRBJ1-5
v_gene: TRBV10-3
d_gene: -
CDR3nt: TGTGCCACTCGGACGGGGGACGGCAATCAGCCCCAGCATTTT
CDR3aa: CATRTGDGNQPQHF

abundance: -
j_gene: TRBJ1-1
v_gene: TRBV4-1
d_gene: TRBD1
CDR3nt: TGCGCCAGCAGCCGGGGGGACAGGCAAAACACTGAAGCTTTCTTT
CDR3aa: CASSRGDRQNTEAFF

abundance: -
j_gene: TRBJ1-2
v_gene: TRBV7-3
d_gene: -
CDR3nt: TGTGCCAGCAGCCCCAGCAGGGACTATGGCTACACCTTC
CDR3aa: CASSPSRDYGYTF

abundance: -
j_gene: TRBJ1-6
v_gene: TRBV18
d_gene: -
CDR3nt: TGTGCCAGCTCAAGGGAGTTCAATTCACCCCTCCACTTT
CDR3aa: CASSREFNSPLHF

abundance: -
j_gene: TRBJ1-1
v_gene: TRBV28
d_gene: -
CDR3nt: TGTGCCAGCAGCAGCGGACGGACTGAAGCTTTCTTT
CDR3aa: CASSSGRTEAFF

abundance: -
j_gene: TRBJ2-3
v_gene: TRBV7-2
d_gene: -
CDR3nt: TGTGCCAGCGGGGGGGCATGGGATACGCAGTATTTT
CDR3aa: CASGGAWDTQYF

abundance: -
j_gene: TRBJ2-2
v_gene: TRBV5-4
d_gene: TRBD2
CDR3nt: TGTGCCAGCAGTGGGACTAGCGGGGGTCCCACGGGAACCGGGGAGCTGTTTTTT
CDR3aa: CASSGTSGGPTGTGELFF

abundance: -
j_gene: TRBJ1-1
v_gene: TRBV5-1
d_gene: -
CDR3nt: TGCGCCAGCAGCTTGGTGGGGGGAGGCACTGAAGCTTTCTTT
CDR3aa: CASSLVGGGTEAFF

abundance: once
j_gene: TRBJ1-1
v_gene: TRBV18
d_gene: TRBD1
CDR3nt: TGTGCCAGCTCACCACCAGGGACAGCTAACACTGAAGCTTTCTTT
CDR3aa: CASSPPGTANTEAFF

abundance: -
j_gene: TRBJ1-2
v_gene: TRBV7-9
d_gene: -
CDR3nt: TGTGCCAGCAGCCCTATAATGAGTGGCTATGGCTACACCTTC
CDR3aa: CASSPIMSGYGYTF

abundance: -
j_gene: TRBJ1-1
v_gene: TRBV27
d_gene: -
CDR3nt: TGTGCCAGCAGTTACAGGGTGAACACTGAAGCTTTCTTT
CDR3aa: CASSYRVNTEAFF

abundance: -
j_gene: TRBJ1-1
v_gene: TRBV19
d_gene: -
CDR3nt: TGTGCCTGTCGGCTGGGGCTGAACACTGAAGCTTTCTTT
CDR3aa: CACRLGLNTEAFF

abundance: -
j_gene: TRBJ2-2
v_gene: TRBV14
d_gene: TRBD1
CDR3nt: TGTGCCAGCAGTAGAGACAGGGGGACCGGGGAGCTGTTTTTT
CDR3aa: CASSRDRGTGELFF

abundance: once
j_gene: TRBJ1-1
v_gene: TRBV28
d_gene: TRBD1
CDR3nt: TGTGCCAGCACCCCAGGGGGGCGCGAGGAAGCTTTCTTT
CDR3aa: CASTPGGREEAFF

abundance: -
j_gene: TRBJ2-1
v_gene: TRBV4-1
d_gene: TRBD2
CDR3nt: TGCGCCAGCAGCTTAAATCGACTAGCGGGGGGGCGTGGGGAGCAGTTCTTC
CDR3aa: CASSLNRLAGGRGEQFF

abundance: -
j_gene: TRBJ2-4
v_gene: TRBV7-2
d_gene: -
CDR3nt: TGTGCCAGCAGCTTTTCCCACACCTTAGCCAAAAACATTCAGTACTTC
CDR3aa: CASSFSHTLAKNIQYF

abundance: -
j_gene: TRBJ2-1
v_gene: TRBV18
d_gene: TRBD1
CDR3nt: TGTGCCAGCTCACCTCGTGGACAGGCGGGCAATAATGAGCAGTTCTTC
CDR3aa: CASSPRGQAGNNEQFF

abundance: -
j_gene: TRBJ2-5
v_gene: TRBV7-9
d_gene: -
CDR3nt: TGTGCCAGCAGCTTAACTGACAGCCAAGAGACCCAGTACTTC
CDR3aa: CASSLTDSQETQYF

abundance: -
j_gene: TRBJ1-2
v_gene: TRBV5-5
d_gene: -
CDR3nt: TGTGCCAGCAGCTTGCATAGAGGGCAGACAAGCCGCTACACCTTC
CDR3aa: CASSLHRGQTSRYTF

abundance: -
j_gene: TRBJ1-1
v_gene: TRBV18
d_gene: TRBD1
CDR3nt: TGTGCCAGCTCACGAGGACAGGGGTTGAACACTGAAGCTTTCTTT
CDR3aa: CASSRGQGLNTEAFF

abundance: -
j_gene: TRBJ1-5
v_gene: TRBV27
d_gene: TRBD1
CDR3nt: TGTGCCAGCAGTACCGGGACAGGGCGGGCTCAGCCCCAGCATTTT
CDR3aa: CASSTGTGRAQPQHF

abundance: -
j_gene: TRBJ2-7
v_gene: TRBV11-2
d_gene: TRBD1
CDR3nt: TGTGCCAGCAGCGTTAGGACAGGGGGCTACGAGCAGTACTTC
CDR3aa: CASSVRTGGYEQYF

abundance: -
j_gene: TRBJ1-3
v_gene: TRBV5-4
d_gene: TRBD1
CDR3nt: TGTGCCAGCAGCATCCGACAGGGGAGGACTGGAAACACCATATATTTT
CDR3aa: CASSIRQGRTGNTIYF

abundance: -
j_gene: TRBJ1-6
v_gene: TRBV18
d_gene: TRBD1
CDR3nt: TGTGCCAGCTCACCAAGGCTGGCGGGGGACAGGGGTAATTCACCCCTCCACTTT
CDR3aa: CASSPRLAGDRGNSPLHF

abundance: -
j_gene: TRBJ2-7
v_gene: TRBV5-1
d_gene: TRBD1
CDR3nt: TGCGCCAGCAGCGTCGGACAGGAGGTCTACGAGCAGTACTTC
CDR3aa: CASSVGQEVYEQYF

abundance: once
j_gene: TRBJ1-5
v_gene: TRBV7-2
d_gene: TRBD1
CDR3nt: TGTGCCAGCAGCTCGGACAGGGTAAGGCAGCCCCAGCATTTT
CDR3aa: CASSSDRVRQPQHF

abundance: -
j_gene: TRBJ1-6
v_gene: TRBV7-2
d_gene: -
CDR3nt: TGTGCCAGCAGCCCCGGGGGAGCCGTTAATTCACCCCTCCACTTT
CDR3aa: CASSPGGAVNSPLHF

abundance: few
j_gene: TRBJ1-2
v_gene: TRBV27
d_gene: -
CDR3nt: TGTGCCAGCAGAGCGGGGGGTTGGGGCCCCTATGGCTACACCTTC
CDR3aa: CASRAGGWGPYGYTF

abundance: -
j_gene: TRBJ1-5
v_gene: TRBV6-1
d_gene: -
CDR3nt: TGTGCCAGCAGTGAAGCGCGCGCACAGCCCCAGCATTTT
CDR3aa: CASSEARAQPQHF

abundance: -
j_gene: TRBJ1-3
v_gene: TRBV18
d_gene: TRBD1
CDR3nt: TGTGCCAGCTCACCAATCTTACCCGGAGACAGGGCTGGAAACACCATATATTTT
CDR3aa: CASSPILPGDRAGNTIYF

abundance: -
j_gene: TRBJ1-2
v_gene: TRBV7-7
d_gene: TRBD1
CDR3nt: TGTGCTAGCAGCTTGGGGACAGGGGGCCTCTATGGCTACACCTTC
CDR3aa: CASSLGTGGLYGYTF

abundance: few
j_gene: TRBJ2-5
v_gene: TRBV4-3
d_gene: TRBD2
CDR3nt: TGCGCCAGCAGCCAAGGGCTTACTAGCGGGGGATTAGGGGAGACCCAGTACTTC
CDR3aa: CASSQGLTSGGLGETQYF

abundance: -
j_gene: TRBJ1-4
v_gene: TRBV7-9
d_gene: TRBD1
CDR3nt: TGTGCCAGCAGCCCCGGACAGGTCACCGGTGAAAAACTGTTTTTT
CDR3aa: CASSPGQVTGEKLFF

abundance: -
j_gene: TRBJ1-4
v_gene: TRBV6-1
d_gene: -
CDR3nt: TGTGCCAGCAGTGTATGGGCCCCTAATGAAAAACTGTTTTTT
CDR3aa: CASSVWAPNEKLFF

abundance: -
j_gene: TRBJ2-3
v_gene: TRBV7-2
d_gene: -
CDR3nt: TGTGCCAGCAACCTCGGGGGCACAGATACGCAGTATTTT
CDR3aa: CASNLGGTDTQYF

abundance: -
j_gene: TRBJ1-5
v_gene: TRBV4-1
d_gene: -
CDR3nt: TGCGCCAGCAGCCAATCGTCAGGGATGGGGAGCAATCAGCCCCAGCATTTT
CDR3aa: CASSQSSGMGSNQPQHF

abundance: -
j_gene: TRBJ1-2
v_gene: TRBV6-5
d_gene: TRBD1
CDR3nt: TGTGCCAGCAGGGGACAGGCGTATGGCTACACCTTC
CDR3aa: CASRGQAYGYTF

abundance: -
j_gene: TRBJ2-1
v_gene: TRBV9
d_gene: -
CDR3nt: TGTGCCAGCAGCGTAGCATCGGACAGCTCCTACAATGAGCAGTTCTTC
CDR3aa: CASSVASDSSYNEQFF

abundance: -
j_gene: TRBJ1-3
v_gene: TRBV4-3
d_gene: TRBD1
CDR3nt: TGCGCCAGCAGCCCAATGGGACAGGGGGCCTTACCCTCTGGAAACACCATATATTTT
CDR3aa: CASSPMGQGALPSGNTIYF

abundance: -
j_gene: TRBJ1-4
v_gene: TRBV18
d_gene: -
CDR3nt: TGTGCCAGCTCACCAGGATGGGACACCCGGGAAAAACTGTTTTTT
CDR3aa: CASSPGWDTREKLFF

abundance: -
j_gene: TRBJ2-5
v_gene: TRBV10-3
d_gene: TRBD2
CDR3nt: TGTGCCATCAGTGGGGGGACGACTAGCGGGGGCCCGGAGACCCAGTACTTC
CDR3aa: CAISGGTTSGGPETQYF

abundance: -
j_gene: TRBJ1-1
v_gene: TRBV5-1
d_gene: -
CDR3nt: TGCGCCAGCAGCCCCGGTAACGCGGGGGCCTCCGCTGAAGCTTTCTTT
CDR3aa: CASSPGNAGASAEAFF

abundance: -
j_gene: TRBJ1-4
v_gene: TRBV6-1
d_gene: -
CDR3nt: TGTGCCGGGGGCAGGGAAAAACTGTTTTTT
CDR3aa: CAGGREKLFF